These 11 T cell receptor beta chains were sequenced from one sample in a study of regulatory T cells in long-lasting Graves disease. To make TCR beta libraries, researchers used iRepertoire HTBI primers and Arm-PCR of CDR3 regions. MiXCR, applied by TCRdb to the multiplex PCR reads, yields one record per CDR3 protein. The sample has 550,000 to 700,000 distinct CDR3 sequences; around 16% are singletons. Time point specified: newly diagnosed GD, antithyroid drugs for less than 3 months. The TCR library was made from RNA that had been extracted from PBMCs in TRIzol. The data were also submitted as part of a second study, on T cells in Graves' hyperthyroidism and ophthalmopathy.

Sequencing was performed on peripheral blood mononuclear cells (PBMCs), taken at new diagnosis, from a patient treated with antithyroid drugs. These receptors were taken from a man aged 18 to 30 with Graves disease.

Of note for this clonotype: It may be a read error: a sequence one base away is much more abundant. The genes are TRBV6-1 and TRBJ1-5; 8 bases map to TRBD1. This CDR3 has 15 residues. Trimming took 6 bases from V and 0 from J; bases not matched to a gene: 4. Germline CDR1 MNHNS, CDR2 SASEGT. The CDR3 bases are TGTGCCAGCAGACGGACAGGGTATAGCAATCAGCCCCAGCATTTT. Translation: CASRRTGYSNQPQHF.

This clonotype was counted many times. The V and J genes are TRBV28 and TRBJ2-7, with D uncertain. This CDR3 has 14 residues. Trimming took off 8 bases at V and 4 bases at J, with 18 bases between the two ends. From germline, CDR1 is MDHEN and CDR2 SYDVKM. The CDR3: CASRLRFDGYEQYF. The CDR3, as DNA: TGTGCCAGCCGACTTAGATTCGACGGTTACGAGCAGTACTTC.

This clonotype was recorded at least ten times. This sequence joins TRBV6-1 and TRBJ2-7; 9 nucleotides agree with TRBD2. Germline CDR1 MNHNS, CDR2 SASEGT. The V segment lost 3 bases and the J segment 4 bases; nucleotides outside the gene matches: 7. The CDR3 extends over 15 amino acids. CDR3 amino acids: CASSDMATSGYEQYF. The CDR3 DNA reads TGTGCCAGCAGTGATATGGCGACTAGCGGTTACGAGCAGTACTTC.

This clonotype was detected a few times. V gene TRBV29-1 combines with J gene TRBJ2-2; 11 bases are a match to TRBD2. Germline CDR1 SQVTM, CDR2 ANQGSEA. V lost 4 bases and J lost 5; bases outside the gene matches: 9. This CDR3 is built from 16 residues. The chain's CDR3 is CSVGLAGYGVTGELFF. The DNA of the CDR3 is TGCAGCGTTGGACTAGCGGGATACGGAGTTACCGGGGAGCTGTTTTTT.

The J gene is TRBJ2-5, the V gene TRBV27; unclear D gene. With 5 bases removed from V and 5 bases from J, the gap between germline ends came to 12 bases. The CDR3 length is 13 residues. CDR1 is MNHEY, CDR2 SMNVEV, per germline (reference sequence). The CDR3: CASSIDRRETQYF. CDR3 coding DNA: TGTGCCAGCAGTATAGACCGGCGGGAGACCCAGTACTTC.

This clonotype was counted a few times. The rearrangement links TRBV20-1 to TRBJ2-5; 8 bases match TRBD2. CDR3 length equals 15 residues. Germline V CDR1 and CDR2: DFQATT, SNEGSKA (reference sequence). V lost 5 bases, J lost 3 bases, and 11 bases stayed unmatched. CDR3 in amino acids: CSAATSGRGKETQYF. The CDR3 DNA follows: TGCAGTGCTGCTACTAGCGGCAGGGGAAAAGAGACCCAGTACTTC.

This clonotype was detected only a few times. This sequence joins TRBV20-1 and TRBJ1-6, with D unclear. Between the trimmed V and J ends, which lost 3 bases and 9 bases, there was a span of 12 bases. CDR1 is DFQATT and CDR2 is SNEGSKA in the germline V gene (reference sequence). The CDR3 has 13 amino acids. CDR3 residues: CSARDVLSSPLHF. CDR3 nucleotide sequence: TGCAGTGCTAGGGACGTCCTTTCTTCACCCCTCCACTTT.

The V and J genes are TRBV7-8 and TRBJ1-1, with 11 bases identical to TRBD1. Looked up from germline, CDR1 is SGHVS and CDR2 is FQNEAQ. V gave up 6 bases and J gave up 1 base; unmatched junction bases: 10. The CDR3 is 17 residues long. For the CDR3, the DNA is TGTGCCAGCAGTTCACCCCGGGACAGGGGGGGGAACACTGAAGCTTTCTTT. Its protein product is CASSSPRDRGGNTEAFF. The complete variable domain, with remaining parts taken from reference TRBV7-8 and TRBJ1-1, reads GAGVSQSPRYKVAKRGQDVALRCDPISGHVSLFWYQQALGQGPEFLTYFQNEAQLDKSGLPSDRFFAERPEGSVSTLKIQRTQQEDSAVYLCASSSPRDRGGNTEAFFGQGTRLTVV.

V is TRBV4-1 and J is TRBJ1-3; D is uncertain. CDR1 and CDR2 from the germline V gene are MGHRA and YSYEKL. Trimming removed 1 base from V and 4 bases from J, with 11 bases in between. CDR3 length: 15 amino acids. The CDR3 DNA reads as TGCGCCAGCAGCCAAGCACCGGGCATCGGAAACACCATATATTTT. This encodes CASSQAPGIGNTIYF.

At least ten counts were recorded for this clonotype. The chain recombines TRBV2 with TRBJ2-2, with D unclear. The CDR3 runs to 14 residues. Germline-derived CDR1 and CDR2 are SNHLY and FYNNEI. Trimming cost V 2 bases and J 0 bases, with 4 bases left between them. The CDR3 DNA is TGTGCCAGCAGTGAACAGACGAACACCGGGGAGCTGTTTTTT. Protein product: CASSEQTNTGELFF.

This clonotype was detected many times. The V gene is TRBV5-1, the J gene TRBJ2-1; no reliable D call. Germline CDR1 SGHRS, CDR2 YFSETQ. The CDR3 is made up of 15 amino acids. Deletions cut 1 base from V and 7 bases from J, with 15 bases between. The CDR3 DNA sequence: TGCGCCAGCAGCTTGCAAAACGTGCCGAGGAATGAGCAGTTCTTC. Protein product: CASSLQNVPRNEQFF.